This T cell receptor beta chain is from a study of cytomegalovirus exposure and HLA in healthy donors. Germline values: CDR1 MRHNA, CDR2 SNTAGT. The CDR3 consists of 15 residues. V gave up 6 bases and J gave up 4 bases; unmatched junction bases: 5. The PCR was carried out with 60 Vbeta primers and 13 Jbeta primers. Libraries were prepared by immunoSEQ multiplex PCR; TCRdb keeps only in-frame clonotypes and omits some of them. Recorded for this sample: about 110,000 clones. The rearrangement joins TRBV6-4 to TRBJ2-2, with 10 bases aligning to TRBD1. The sequenced sample consisted of PBMCs. The origin of this receptor is a man aged 50 to 59 in good health and CMV-seronegative. This CDR3 is CASRRQGASTGELFF. The CDR3 DNA is TGTGCCAGCAGAAGACAGGGGGCGAGCACCGGGGAGCTGTTTTTT.